Only a few counts were recorded for the clone carrying this T cell receptor (beta chain). The antigen remains undetermined. The sample originates from a study of response to subunit inactivated influenza vaccine. Study-level findings and limits: It was the authors' suggestion that each seasonal influenza vaccination recruits few new T cells.

One entry per CDR3 protein results from TCRdb running MiXCR on the RT-PCR reads. The sample shows around 520,000 distinct CDR3 sequences, around 25% of them seen only once. Germline V lookup: CDR1 MNHEY, CDR2 SVGEGT. Trimming cost V 0 bases and J 5 bases; bases outside gene matches: 8. The CDR3 totals 17 residues. This specimen consisted of CD4+ T cells sorted from PBMCs, obtained 5 days after vaccination. This TCR was recovered from a man aged 45 to 65 who received an inactivated influenza vaccine. The chain couples TRBV6-2 or TRBV6-3 to TRBJ2-3; 10 positions agree with TRBD2. The CDR3 loop is CASSYSGAGGVRDTQYF. CDR3 sequence (DNA): TGTGCCAGCAGTTACTCTGGAGCGGGAGGGGTCCGAGATACGCAGTATTTT.